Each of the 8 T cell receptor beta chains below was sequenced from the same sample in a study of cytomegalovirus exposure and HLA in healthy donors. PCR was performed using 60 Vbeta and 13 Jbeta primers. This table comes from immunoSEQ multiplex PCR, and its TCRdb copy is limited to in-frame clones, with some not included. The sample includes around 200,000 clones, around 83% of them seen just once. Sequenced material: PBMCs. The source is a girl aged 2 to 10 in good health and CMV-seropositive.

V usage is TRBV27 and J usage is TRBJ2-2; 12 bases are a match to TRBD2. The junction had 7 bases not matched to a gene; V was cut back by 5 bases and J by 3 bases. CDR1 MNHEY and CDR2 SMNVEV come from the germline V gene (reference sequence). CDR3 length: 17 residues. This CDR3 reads CASSARLAGVYTGELFF. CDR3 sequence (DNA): TGTGCCAGCAGTGCCCGACTAGCGGGAGTCTACACCGGGGAGCTGTTTTTT.

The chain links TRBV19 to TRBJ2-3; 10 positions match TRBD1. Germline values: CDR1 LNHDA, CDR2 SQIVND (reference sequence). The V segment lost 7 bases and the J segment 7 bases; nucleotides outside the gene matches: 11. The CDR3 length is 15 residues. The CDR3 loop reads CASTRGQGDANTQYF. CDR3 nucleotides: TGTGCCAGTACAAGAGGACAGGGGGATGCGAATACGCAGTATTTT. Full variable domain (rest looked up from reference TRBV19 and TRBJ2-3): DGGITQSPKYLFRKEGQNVTLSCEQNLNHDAMYWYRQDPGQGLRLIYYSQIVNDFQKGDIAEGYSVSREKKESFPLTVTSAQKNPTAFYLCASTRGQGDANTQYFGPGTRLTVL.

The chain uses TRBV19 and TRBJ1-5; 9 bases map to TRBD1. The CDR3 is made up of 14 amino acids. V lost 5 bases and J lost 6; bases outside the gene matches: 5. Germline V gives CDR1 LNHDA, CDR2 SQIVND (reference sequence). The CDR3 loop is CASSWGQGSQPQHF. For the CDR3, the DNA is TGTGCCAGTAGTTGGGGACAGGGCAGTCAGCCCCAGCATTTT.

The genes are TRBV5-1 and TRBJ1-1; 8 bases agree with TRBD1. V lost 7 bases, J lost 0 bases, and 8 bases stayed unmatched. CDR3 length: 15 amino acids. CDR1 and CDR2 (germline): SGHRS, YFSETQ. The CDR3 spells CASAPGTGVNTEAFF. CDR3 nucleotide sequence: TGCGCCAGCGCCCCAGGGACAGGCGTGAACACTGAAGCTTTCTTT. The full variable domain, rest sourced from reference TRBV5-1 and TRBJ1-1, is KAGVTQTPRYLIKTRGQQVTLSCSPISGHRSVSWYQQTPGQGLQFLFEYFSETQRNKGNFPGRFSGRQFSNSRSEMNVSTLELGDSALYLCASAPGTGVNTEAFFGQGTRLTVV.

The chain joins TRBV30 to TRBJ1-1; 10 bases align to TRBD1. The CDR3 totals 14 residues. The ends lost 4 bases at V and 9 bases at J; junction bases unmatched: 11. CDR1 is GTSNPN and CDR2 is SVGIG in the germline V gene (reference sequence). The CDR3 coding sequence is TGTGCCTGGACCAGACAGGGGGCTACCACCCAAGCTTTCTTT. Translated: CAWTRQGATTQAFF.

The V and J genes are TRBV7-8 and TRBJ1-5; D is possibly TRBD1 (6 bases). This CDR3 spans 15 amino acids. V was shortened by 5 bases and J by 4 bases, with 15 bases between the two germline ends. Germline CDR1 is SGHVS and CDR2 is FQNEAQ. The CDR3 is CASSHTGQTNQPQHF. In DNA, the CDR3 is TGTGCCAGCAGCCATACGGGACAAACTAATCAGCCCCAGCATTTT.

This CDR3 reads CASSAGGYTIYF. The CDR3 bases are TGTGCCAGCTCAGCGGGAGGATACACCATATATTTT. The chain has TRBV18 and TRBJ1-3; D is uncertain. With 5 bases removed from V and 8 bases from J, the gap between germline ends came to 10 bases. CDR1 and CDR2 (germline): KGHSH, LQKENI. This CDR3 has 12 amino acids.

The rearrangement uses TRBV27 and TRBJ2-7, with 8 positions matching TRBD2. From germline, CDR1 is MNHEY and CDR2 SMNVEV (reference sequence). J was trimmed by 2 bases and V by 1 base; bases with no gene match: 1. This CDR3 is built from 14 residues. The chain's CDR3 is CASSLYGRAYEQYF. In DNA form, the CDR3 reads TGTGCCAGCAGTTTATACGGGAGGGCCTACGAGCAGTACTTC.